Listed here are 32 T cell receptor beta chains from one sample, sequenced in a study of blood T cell repertoires in COVID-19. Profiled with immunoSEQ multiplex PCR; TCRdb holds only in-frame clones, not every one. The sample has tens of thousands of clones; 60% to 80% are singletons. The material sequenced was peripheral blood. These receptors came from a human donor in a cohort sampled during active COVID-19.

A few counts support this clone. V and J are TRBV7-2 and TRBJ1-6; D unclear. The CDR3 sequence is 16 residues long. The V and J ends lost 0 bases and 11 bases respectively, with 17 bases between them. Germline loops: CDR1 SGHTA, CDR2 FQGNSA. As DNA, the CDR3 is TGTGCCAGCAGCTTAGCCTCCCATGTCTGGAGGACACCCCTCCACTTT. Translated: CASSLASHVWRTPLHF.

J is TRBJ2-7 and V is TRBV6-5; D is ambiguous. This CDR3 comprises 15 residues. V lost 2 bases, J lost 0 bases, and 11 bases lay in between. The germline V gene has CDR1 MNHEY and CDR2 SVGAGI. The CDR3 nucleotides read TGTGCCAGCAGTTACAATTGGGCTCCCTCCTACGAGCAGTACTTC. Its protein product is CASSYNWAPSYEQYF.

The gene calls are TRBV11-3 and TRBJ1-1; D is ambiguous. The CDR3 runs 15 residues. Germline V gene lookup returns CDR1 SGHNT and CDR2 YENEEA. V shed 0 bases and J shed 4 bases, with 12 bases lying between them. CDR3 bases: TGTGCCAGCAGCTTAGAGAGCTCCCGGGGCACTGAAGCTTTCTTT. This codes for CASSLESSRGTEAFF.

The chain combines TRBV9 with TRBJ2-5; D is perhaps TRBD1 (6 bases). CDR3 length: 14 residues. Looked up from germline, CDR1 is SGDLS and CDR2 is YYNGEE. The V end was cut by 0 bases, the J end by 7 bases, with 13 bases between. The CDR3 DNA is TGTGCCAGCAGCGTAGCACCAATCAGGGGGACCCAGTACTTC. Amino acid sequence: CASSVAPIRGTQYF.

V gene TRBV11-3 combines with J gene TRBJ1-2, with D possibly being TRBD1 (6 bases). Trimming removed 5 bases at V and 0 bases at J, with 19 bases between. The CDR3 has 17 amino acids. The germline V gene has CDR1 SGHNT and CDR2 YENEEA. In DNA form, the CDR3 reads TGTGCCAGCAGCCCCGGACAGAACGTTCCCCCTAACTATGGCTACACCTTC. Its protein product is CASSPGQNVPPNYGYTF. Variable domain in full (rest from reference TRBV11-3 and TRBJ1-2): EAGVVQSPRYKIIEKKQPVAFWCNPISGHNTLYWYLQNLGQGPELLIRYENEEAVDDSQLPKDRFSAERLKGVDSTLKIQPAELGDSAVYLCASSPGQNVPPNYGYTFGSGTRLTVV.

The chain has TRBV4-1 and TRBJ2-7, with D maybe TRBD2 (6 bases). The V gene lost 1 base and the J gene lost 7 bases, with 11 bases spanning the gap. CDR3 length: 13 residues. Germline loops: CDR1 MGHRA, CDR2 YSYEKL. CDR3 amino acids: CASSQVSGVEQYF. CDR3 nucleotide sequence: TGCGCCAGCAGCCAAGTCTCGGGGGTTGAGCAGTACTTC.

V usage is TRBV15 and J usage is TRBJ1-1; 7 nucleotides align to TRBD1. The J segment lost 3 bases and the V segment lost 8 bases, leaving 3 bases of the junction unmatched. The CDR3 length is 12 residues. Per the germline V gene, CDR1 is LNHNV and CDR2 is YYDKDF (reference sequence). The CDR3 DNA reads as TGTGCCACCCAGGGACAGCACACTGAAGCTTTCTTT. This gives the protein CATQGQHTEAFF.

The CDR3 reads CASSPQSDEQYF. The CDR3 DNA follows: TGTGCCAGCTCACCACAGTCAGACGAGCAGTACTTC. The chain is built from TRBV18 and TRBJ2-7; no reliable D call. There are 12 residues in the CDR3. Germline V lookup: CDR1 KGHSH, CDR2 LQKENI. Trimming removed 1 base at V and 5 bases at J, with 6 bases between. The variable domain in full, completed from reference TRBV18 and TRBJ2-7, reads NAGVMQNPRHLVRRRGQEARLRCSPMKGHSHVYWYRQLPEEGLKFMVYLQKENIIDESGMPKERFSAEFPKEGPSILRIQQVVRGDSAAYFCASSPQSDEQYFGPGTRLTVT.

The V gene is TRBV18, the J gene TRBJ1-3; possible D gene TRBD1, 5 bases. V was pared by 1 base and J by 0 bases, with 16 bases between. Looked up from germline, CDR1 is KGHSH and CDR2 is LQKENI. This CDR3 region has 18 residues. The CDR3 nucleotides are TGTGCCAGCTCACCACGCGCCCGACAGCTTAACTCTGGAAACACCATATATTTT. Translating gives CASSPRARQLNSGNTIYF.

V is TRBV27 and J is TRBJ1-1, with unresolved D. The germline V and J ends were trimmed by 2 bases and 4 bases, with 11 bases remaining between them. The CDR3 loop spans 14 amino acids. Looked up from germline, CDR1 is MNHEY and CDR2 is SMNVEV (reference sequence). The CDR3, as DNA: TGTGCCAGCAGTTTACTCGGTCCCGGCACTGAAGCTTTCTTT. Its translation is CASSLLGPGTEAFF.

The chain links TRBV10-3 to TRBJ2-3, with D possibly TRBD2 on 6 matching bases. Germline lookup yields CDR1 ENHRY and CDR2 SYGVKD. Between the trimmed V and J ends, which lost 10 bases and 3 bases, there was a span of 29 bases. CDR3 length: 18 amino acids. CDR3 protein: CATVGRLASRGETDTQYF. For the CDR3, the DNA is TGTGCCACCGTGGGGAGGCTAGCCAGCCGAGGCGAGACAGATACGCAGTATTTT.

The chain is built from TRBV2 and TRBJ1-1; 8 nucleotides align to TRBD1. The CDR3 extends over 13 amino acids. After removal of 5 bases from V and 6 bases from J, the junction contained 5 bases not matched to a gene. CDR1 is SNHLY and CDR2 is FYNNEI in the germline V gene. Written as DNA, the CDR3 is TGTGCCAGCAGTCGACAGGGGTACCCTGAAGCTTTCTTT. Translating gives CASSRQGYPEAFF.

The V gene is TRBV11-3, the J gene TRBJ2-7; 11 bases fit TRBD1. Looked up from germline, CDR1 is SGHNT and CDR2 is YENEEA. CDR3 length: 14 amino acids. With 5 bases clipped from V and 2 bases from J, the junction kept 2 bases outside the gene matches. CDR3 DNA sequence: TGTGCCAGCAGCCTGGGACAGGGGGCCTACGAGCAGTACTTC. Its translation: CASSLGQGAYEQYF.

The rearrangement joins TRBV11-3 to TRBJ1-1; no definite D call. There are 13 residues in the CDR3. V was trimmed by 1 base and J by 1 base, leaving 4 bases between them. Germline V gene lookup returns CDR1 SGHNT and CDR2 YENEEA. This CDR3 is CASSLAQNTEAFF. The CDR3 bases are TGTGCCAGCAGCTTAGCACAGAACACTGAAGCTTTCTTT.

V usage is TRBV6-1 and J usage is TRBJ1-1, with 7 bases identical to TRBD1. This CDR3 contains 15 residues. V was clipped by 2 bases and J by 4 bases; unmatched bases: 7. Germline lookup yields CDR1 MNHNS and CDR2 SASEGT. DNA of the CDR3: TGTGCCAGCAGTGAAAGAACGGCAGGGGGCACTGAAGCTTTCTTT. Its translation: CASSERTAGGTEAFF.

The chain has TRBV11-2 and TRBJ1-1; a weak D match, TRBD1 (6 bases). Germline-derived CDR1 and CDR2 are SGHAT and FQNNGV. This CDR3 has 18 residues. V shed 4 bases and J shed 0 bases, with 21 bases lying between them. DNA for the CDR3: TGTGCCAGCAGCTCCCTTGTATTTACAGGGAACATGAACACTGAAGCTTTCTTT. This gives the protein CASSSLVFTGNMNTEAFF. The complete variable domain, with remaining parts taken from reference TRBV11-2 and TRBJ1-1, reads EAGVAQSPRYKIIEKRQSVAFWCNPISGHATLYWYQQILGQGPKLLIQFQNNGVVDDSQLPKDRFSAERLKGVDSTLKIQPAKLEDSAVYLCASSSLVFTGNMNTEAFFGQGTRLTVV.

This clone occurred a few times. This sequence joins TRBV2 and TRBJ1-2; TRBD1 matches at 7 bases. The germline V gene has CDR1 SNHLY and CDR2 FYNNEI. This CDR3 has 14 amino acids. V lost 1 base, J lost 2 bases, and 1 base stayed unmatched. The CDR3 nucleotides read TGTGCCAGCAGTGAAGAGGGGGCCAACTATGGCTACACCTTC. It is translated as CASSEEGANYGYTF. Combining the CDR3 with reference TRBV2 and TRBJ1-2 gives the whole variable domain EPEVTQTPSHQVTQMGQEVILRCVPISNHLYFYWYRQILGQKVEFLVSFYNNEISEKSEIFDDQFSVERPDGSNFTLKIRSTKLEDSAMYFCASSEEGANYGYTFGSGTRLTVV.

The genes are TRBV5-6 and TRBJ2-1, with D maybe TRBD2 (5 bases). The germline V and J ends were trimmed by 4 bases and 11 bases, with 16 bases remaining between them. Germline V gene lookup returns CDR1 SGHDT and CDR2 YYEEEE. The CDR3 totals 13 residues. As DNA, the CDR3 is TGTGCCAGCAGCCTGGCCTCGGGGTATAAGCAGTTCTTC. Residues: CASSLASGYKQFF.

V is TRBV5-5 and J is TRBJ2-3; TRBD2 might be the D (5 bases). Trimming removed 3 bases from V and 1 base from J, with 12 bases in between. This CDR3 has 15 residues. The germline gives CDR1 SGHKS, CDR2 YYEKEE (reference sequence). The CDR3 here is CASSSDSFRTDTQYF. In DNA, the CDR3 is TGTGCCAGCAGCTCGGACTCCTTCCGCACAGATACGCAGTATTTT.

The V gene is TRBV2, the J gene TRBJ2-7; D gene ambiguous. CDR3 length equals 12 residues. Trimming stripped 6 bases from V and 3 bases from J, with 9 bases between. Per germline, CDR1 SNHLY and CDR2 FYNNEI. This CDR3 is CASRGRNYEQYF. Here the CDR3 DNA reads TGTGCCAGCAGGGGCAGGAACTACGAGCAGTACTTC. Together with reference TRBV2 and TRBJ2-7, the CDR3 gives the full variable domain: EPEVTQTPSHQVTQMGQEVILRCVPISNHLYFYWYRQILGQKVEFLVSFYNNEISEKSEIFDDQFSVERPDGSNFTLKIRSTKLEDSAMYFCASRGRNYEQYFGPGTRLTVT.

This chain uses TRBV18 with TRBJ1-1, with TRBD1 identical over 7 bases. Germline trimming cut 4 bases from V and 4 bases from J; bases unmatched to any gene: 12. Germline CDR1 is KGHSH and CDR2 is LQKENI. The CDR3 is 16 amino acids. The CDR3 reads CASSLPTGKVVTEAFF. The CDR3 DNA is TGTGCCAGCTCACTCCCGACAGGGAAGGTGGTCACTGAAGCTTTCTTT.

The chain joins TRBV6-5 to TRBJ2-5, with a tentative D call TRBD1 (6 bases). Looked up from germline, CDR1 is MNHEY and CDR2 is SVGAGI. CDR3 length: 13 amino acids. V lost 6 bases to trimming and J lost 6 bases, with 14 bases between them. CDR3 sequence: CASRPWTAKTQYF. In DNA form, the CDR3 reads TGTGCCAGCAGACCATGGACAGCCAAGACCCAGTACTTC.

The rearrangement uses TRBV24-1 and TRBJ2-7; the match to TRBD2 covers 8 bases. Germline V CDR1 and CDR2: KGHDR, SFDVKD. Trimming removed 4 bases from V and 4 bases from J; junction bases left unmatched: 2. The CDR3 covers 13 residues. This CDR3 reads CATSESGGYEQYF. CDR3 coding DNA: TGTGCCACCAGTGAGAGCGGGGGTTACGAGCAGTACTTC.

In DNA, the CDR3 is TGTGCCAGCAGTGGTCGGACATACCAAGAGACCCAGTACTTC. Translating gives CASSGRTYQETQYF. V is TRBV2 and J is TRBJ2-5; maybe TRBD1 (5 bases). This CDR3 comprises 14 residues. V lost 4 bases, J lost 0 bases, and 9 bases lay in between. Per the germline V gene, CDR1 is SNHLY and CDR2 is FYNNEI.

The chain uses TRBV7-2 and TRBJ1-2; unclear D gene. The germline gives CDR1 SGHTA, CDR2 FQGNSA. The CDR3 has 16 amino acids. The ends were cut back, 0 bases at V and 1 base at J, with 12 bases in the middle. The DNA of the CDR3 is TGTGCCAGCAGCTTAGCCCCTGTGGGAGTTAACTATGGCTACACCTTC. Translated: CASSLAPVGVNYGYTF.

The gene calls are TRBV18 and TRBJ1-4; 7 bases are a match to TRBD1. With 4 bases clipped from V and 0 bases from J, the junction kept 2 bases outside the gene matches. The length of the CDR3 is 15 residues. Germline values: CDR1 KGHSH, CDR2 LQKENI. The CDR3 is CASSLTGATNEKLFF. The CDR3 DNA follows: TGTGCCAGCTCACTCACAGGGGCAACTAATGAAAAACTGTTTTTT.

The rearrangement joins TRBV7-9 to TRBJ2-7; possibly TRBD1 for D (6 bases). This CDR3 is 16 amino acids long. The V gene's germline CDR1 is SEHNR and CDR2 FQNEAQ (reference sequence). V gave up 0 bases and J gave up 1 base, with 13 bases separating them. The CDR3 loop reads CASSLAQGRISYEQYF. The DNA for the CDR3 is TGTGCCAGCAGCTTAGCCCAGGGGCGAATTTCCTACGAGCAGTACTTC.

J is TRBJ1-3 and V is TRBV19; 8 bases map to TRBD1. With 3 bases clipped from V and 0 bases from J, the junction kept 4 bases outside the gene matches. Germline loops: CDR1 LNHDA, CDR2 SQIVND (reference sequence). This CDR3 is 16 amino acids long. The CDR3 is CASSIRQGSSGNTIYF. The CDR3 coding sequence is TGTGCCAGTAGTATCCGACAGGGGAGCTCTGGAAACACCATATATTTT.

The V and J genes are TRBV6-5 and TRBJ1-3; no clear D gene. The V gene's germline CDR1 is MNHEY and CDR2 SVGAGI. The CDR3 spans 15 residues. The V end was cut by 5 bases, the J end by 4 bases, with 15 bases between. As DNA, the CDR3 is TGTGCCAGCAGTACGGCCGCCGCGGGGGGAAACACCATATATTTT. This gives the protein CASSTAAAGGNTIYF.

The J gene is TRBJ1-1, the V gene TRBV15; TRBD1 is a possible D gene (5 bases). Trimming cost V 1 base and J 6 bases, with 15 bases left between them. The V gene's germline CDR1 is LNHNV and CDR2 YYDKDF (reference sequence). The CDR3 is made up of 15 amino acids. CDR3 protein: CATSRVLPGHAEAFF. The CDR3 DNA reads TGTGCCACCAGCAGAGTACTTCCAGGACACGCTGAAGCTTTCTTT.

The chain links TRBV5-1 to TRBJ2-7; 9 nucleotides align to TRBD1. This CDR3 is built from 16 residues. With V trimmed by 2 bases and J by 2 bases, 8 bases remained unmatched. CDR1 is SGHRS and CDR2 is YFSETQ in the germline V gene. The CDR3 reads CASSFNPGQGTYEQYF. The CDR3 DNA is TGCGCCAGCAGCTTCAACCCGGGACAGGGTACCTACGAGCAGTACTTC.

The chain recombines TRBV28 with TRBJ2-5; 10 nucleotides align to TRBD1. The CDR3 spans 14 residues. CDR1 and CDR2 from the germline V gene are MDHEN and SYDVKM. V gave up 8 bases and J gave up 0 bases; unmatched junction bases: 3. CDR3 loop: CASGGQGYQETQYF. In nucleotides, the CDR3 is TGTGCCAGCGGGGGACAGGGGTACCAAGAGACCCAGTACTTC.